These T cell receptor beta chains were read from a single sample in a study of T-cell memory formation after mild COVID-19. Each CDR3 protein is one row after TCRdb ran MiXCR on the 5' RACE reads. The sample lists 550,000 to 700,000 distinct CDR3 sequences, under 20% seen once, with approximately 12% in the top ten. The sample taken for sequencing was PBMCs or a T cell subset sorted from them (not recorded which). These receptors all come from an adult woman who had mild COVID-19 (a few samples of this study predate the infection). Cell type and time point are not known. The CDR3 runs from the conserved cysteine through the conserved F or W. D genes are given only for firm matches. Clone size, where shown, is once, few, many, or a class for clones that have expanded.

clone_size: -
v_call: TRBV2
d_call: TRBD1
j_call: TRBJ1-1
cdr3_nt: TGTGCCGCGAGGACAGGGAAGACTGAAGCTTTCTTT
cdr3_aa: CAARTGKTEAFF

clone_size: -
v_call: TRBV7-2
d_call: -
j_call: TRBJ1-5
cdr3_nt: TGTGCCAGCAGCTCCCGTGGGGGGCAGCCCCAGCATTTT
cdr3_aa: CASSSRGGQPQHF

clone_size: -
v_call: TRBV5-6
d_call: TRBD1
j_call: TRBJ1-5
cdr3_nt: TGTGCCAGCAGCTTGGAGGACAGGGGAGTAGGCAATCAGCCCCAGCATTTT
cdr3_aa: CASSLEDRGVGNQPQHF

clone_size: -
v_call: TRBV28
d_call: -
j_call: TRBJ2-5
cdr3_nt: TGTGCCAGCAGTTTACAAAAGACCCAGTACTTC
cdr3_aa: CASSLQKTQYF

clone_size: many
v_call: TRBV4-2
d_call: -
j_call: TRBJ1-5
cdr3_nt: TGTGCCAGCAGCGAAGAAAGGGGTCAGCCCCAGCATTTT
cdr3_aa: CASSEERGQPQHF

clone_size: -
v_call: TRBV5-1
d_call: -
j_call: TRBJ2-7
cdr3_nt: TGCGCCAGCAGCTGGAGTTGGGGCGCAGTTTACGAGCAGTACTTC
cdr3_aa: CASSWSWGAVYEQYF

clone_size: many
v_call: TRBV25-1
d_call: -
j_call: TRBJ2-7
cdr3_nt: TGTGCCAGCAGTGTCCCCTCCGGGACTCCGCCACAGTACTTC
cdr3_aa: CASSVPSGTPPQYF

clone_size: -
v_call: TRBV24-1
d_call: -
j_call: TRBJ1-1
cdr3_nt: TGTGCCACCAGATCCGGGACCCAACTCAACACTGAAGCTTTCTTT
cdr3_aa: CATRSGTQLNTEAFF

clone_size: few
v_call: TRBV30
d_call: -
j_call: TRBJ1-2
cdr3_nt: TGTGCCTGGAGTGTAAACAGCGGCAATGGCTACACCTTC
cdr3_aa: CAWSVNSGNGYTF

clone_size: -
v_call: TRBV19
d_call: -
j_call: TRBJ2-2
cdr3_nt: TGTGCCAGTAGTATCTCCGGGACAAAGAACACCGGGGAGCTGTTTTTT
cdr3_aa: CASSISGTKNTGELFF

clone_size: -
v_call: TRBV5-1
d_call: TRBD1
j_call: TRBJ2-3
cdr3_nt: TGCGCCAGCAGCTTAGCAGGGGGCCCGGTGGCGACGCAGTATTTT
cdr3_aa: CASSLAGGPVATQYF

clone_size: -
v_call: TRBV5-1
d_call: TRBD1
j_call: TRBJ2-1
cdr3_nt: TGCGCCAGCAGCTTGGCGGGACAGGGCGTCCATGAGCAGTTCTTC
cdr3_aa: CASSLAGQGVHEQFF

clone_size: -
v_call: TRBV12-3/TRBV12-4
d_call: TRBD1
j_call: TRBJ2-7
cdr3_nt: TGTGCCAGCAGTTTTCAGGTCGGGGTGACAGGGGGCGATGAGCAGTACTTC
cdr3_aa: CASSFQVGVTGGDEQYF

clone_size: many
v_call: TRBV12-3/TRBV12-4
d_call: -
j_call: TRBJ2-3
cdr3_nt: TGTGCCAGCACTTACAGGGGGGGAACCTATACGCAGTATTTT
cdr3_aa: CASTYRGGTYTQYF

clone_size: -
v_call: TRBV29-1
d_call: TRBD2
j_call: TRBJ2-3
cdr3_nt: TGCAGCGTTAACGGACTAGCGGGAGCTTTAGATACGCAGTATTTT
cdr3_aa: CSVNGLAGALDTQYF

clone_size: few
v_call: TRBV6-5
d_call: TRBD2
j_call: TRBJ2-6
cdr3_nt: TGTGCCAGCAGCCAGCGGGAGGATGGGGCCAACGTCCTGACTTTC
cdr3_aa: CASSQREDGANVLTF

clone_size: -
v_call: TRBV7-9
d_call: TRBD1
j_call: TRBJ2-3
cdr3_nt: TGTGCCAGCAGCCCTACAGGGGGCTTGGGGGCCGATACGCAGTATTTT
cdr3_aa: CASSPTGGLGADTQYF

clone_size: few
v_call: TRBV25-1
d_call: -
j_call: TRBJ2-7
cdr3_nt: TGTGCCAGCAGTGAATCTGTACAGTCCTACGAGCAGTACTTC
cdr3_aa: CASSESVQSYEQYF

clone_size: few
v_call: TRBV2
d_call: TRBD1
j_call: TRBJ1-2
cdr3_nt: TGTGCCAGCAGCGCTATGACAGGGGCTAACTATGGCTACACCTTC
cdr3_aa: CASSAMTGANYGYTF

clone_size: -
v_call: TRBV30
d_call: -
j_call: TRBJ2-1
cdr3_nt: TGTGCCTGGTCGGCCACTGTACTGGAGCAGTTCTTC
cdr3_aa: CAWSATVLEQFF